The 13 T cell receptor beta chains below all came from one sample that was sequenced in a study of T cells in women clearing cervical HPV infection. Data came from immunoSEQ multiplex PCR; TCRdb stores just in-frame clones and leaves some out. The sample's table shows 46,000 or so clones. Sequencing input: blood buffy coat. These receptors were collected from a woman aged 18 to 69 with a cervical HPV16 infection that either progressed to CIN3+ or cleared (not recorded which).

On this clone: At one boundary the junction diverges from the germline segment, which might be a read error. The CDR3 is cut off 3 residues early in the read; its end comes from the germline J gene. Within the sample, other DNA sequences also encode this same CDR3. The chain is built from TRBV19 and TRBJ1-3; a weak D match, TRBD1 (6 bases). CDR3 length: 13 amino acids. CDR1 is LNHDA and CDR2 is SQIVND in the germline V gene (reference sequence). The CDR3 here is CASTRTVGNTIYF. CDR3 bases read: TGTGCCAGTACCAGGACAGTTGGAAACACA.

On this clone itself: The observed sequence ends 3 residues before the CDR3 terminus, with the missing tail filled in from the germline J gene. This chain links TRBV18 with TRBJ1-1; D uncertain. Germline-derived CDR1 and CDR2 are KGHSH and LQKENI. This CDR3 region has 13 residues. V was clipped by 1 base and J by 4 bases, with 7 bases between them. CDR3 sequence reads: CASSPLAVTEAFF. Incomplete CDR3 DNA: TGTGCCAGCTCACCACTGGCGGTCACTGAA.

Notes on this clone: From the germline J gene comes the end of the CDR3, since the read stops 3 residues before it. The chain joins TRBV2 to TRBJ2-1; D call uncertain. V dropped 6 bases and J dropped 0 bases, with 9 bases sitting between them. The length of the CDR3 is 14 residues. Germline V gene lookup returns CDR1 SNHLY and CDR2 FYNNEI. CDR3 amino acids: CASRATGSYNEQFF. The part of the CDR3 DNA that was read is TGTGCCAGCAGAGCCACCGGCTCCTACAATGAG.

Comments on this clone: The read halts 3 residues ahead of the CDR3 end, with the missing end drawn from the germline J gene. The chain links TRBV19 to TRBJ2-3, with D possibly being TRBD1 (5 bases). Trimming took 3 bases from V and 5 from J, leaving 12 bases between them. The germline V gene has CDR1 LNHDA and CDR2 SQIVND (reference sequence). The CDR3 contains 14 residues. The CDR3 reads CASSIRQGQDTQYF. The part of the CDR3 DNA that was read is TGTGCCAGTAGTATCCGGCAGGGCCAAGATACG.

A remark on this clone: The read halts 3 residues ahead of the CDR3 end, with the missing end drawn from the germline J gene. This chain connects TRBV12-3 or TRBV12-4 to TRBJ2-3, with 11 bases identical to TRBD2. This CDR3 comprises 14 residues. The V and J ends lost 3 bases and 6 bases, in that order; junction bases with no gene match: 2. The CDR3 sequence: CASSFSGGGDTQYF. The DNA read from the CDR3 is TGTGCCAGCAGTTTTAGCGGGGGGGGCGATACG.

In regard to this clone: The read comes to an end 3 residues before the CDR3 does, leaving the germline J gene to fill in the end. The chain combines TRBV7-2 with TRBJ2-5; 7 bases agree with TRBD1. This CDR3 has 13 amino acids. J lost 5 bases, V lost 3 bases, and 3 bases had no gene match. The germline V gene encodes CDR1 SGHTA and CDR2 FQGNSA. The CDR3 bases that were read are TGTGCCAGCAGCTTGGGACAGTTGGAGACC. Its translation is CASSLGQLET. Given in full, the CDR3 is CASSLGQLETQYF.

The CDR3 bases that were read are TGTGCCTGGAGTGTATCGCAAGCGACAGATACG. This translates into CAWSVSQATDT. The whole CDR3 sequence is CAWSVSQATDTQYF. J is TRBJ2-3 and V is TRBV30; D call uncertain. The read halts 3 residues ahead of the CDR3 end, with the missing end drawn from the germline J gene. There are 14 residues in the CDR3. V gave up 0 bases and J gave up 3 bases, with 10 bases separating them. CDR1 GTSNPN and CDR2 SVGIG come from the germline V gene (reference sequence). The complete variable domain, with remaining parts taken from reference TRBV30 and TRBJ2-3, reads SQTIHQWPATLVQPVGSPLSLECTVEGTSNPNLYWYRQAAGRGLQLLFYSVGIGQISSEVPQNLSASRPQDRQFILSSKKLLLSDSGFYLCAWSVSQATDTQYFGPGTRLTVL.

Points on this clone: The read terminates 3 residues ahead of where the CDR3 ends, so the germline J gene completes it. The chain carries TRBV2 and TRBJ2-2; TRBD2 aligns across 8 bases. The CDR3 extends over 14 amino acids. Germline lookup yields CDR1 SNHLY and CDR2 FYNNEI. The part of the CDR3 DNA that was read is TGTGCCAGCAAGCTGGGCGGCGGGGGGACACCG. This encodes CASKLGGGGTP. The full CDR3 protein is CASKLGGGGTPLFF.

With regard to this clone: Read coverage stops 3 residues before the CDR3 terminus; the germline J gene supplies the remainder. V usage is TRBV30 and J usage is TRBJ2-2, with D unclear. The length of the CDR3 is 12 residues. Per the germline V gene, CDR1 is GTSNPN and CDR2 is SVGIG (reference sequence). The CDR3 sequence is CAWTPSDEKLFF. The CDR3 bases that were read are TGTGCCTGGACCCCCTCAGATGAAAAG.

Points on this clone: The missing CDR3 end, 3 residues past where the read stops, is filled in from the germline J gene. The chain carries TRBV6-2 or TRBV6-3 and TRBJ1-1, with unresolved D. The CDR3 extends over 14 amino acids. Germline CDR1 and CDR2: MNHEY and SVGEGT. Deletions cut 6 bases from V and 0 bases from J, with 11 bases between. CDR3 bases read: TGTGCCAGCAGCCGGGGATTCATGAACACTGAA. Residues: CASSRGFMNTE. In full, the CDR3 is CASSRGFMNTEAFF.

Comments on this clone: The read ends 3 residues early relative to the CDR3; the germline J gene fills the gap. The sample has other DNA sequences that encode this CDR3 too. J is TRBJ1-4 and V is TRBV30, with D possibly matching TRBD1 (5 bases). Trimming shortened V by 2 bases and J by 5 bases, and 12 bases separated the two germline ends. Germline loops: CDR1 GTSNPN, CDR2 SVGIG (reference sequence). The CDR3 spans 14 residues. The chain's CDR3 is CAWSPGRENEKLFF. The DNA read from the CDR3 is TGTGCCTGGAGTCCAGGCAGGGAAAATGAAAAA.

Concerning this clone itself: The read falls 3 residues short of the CDR3 end, and the missing part is taken from the germline J gene. This chain links TRBV19 with TRBJ2-1; D might be TRBD1 (5 bases). The ends were cut back, 1 base at V and 6 bases at J, with 16 bases in the middle. This CDR3 has 16 amino acids. Germline CDR1 LNHDA, CDR2 SQIVND (reference sequence). The CDR3 is CASSIGQGPTINEQFF. CDR3 DNA, as far as it was read: TGTGCCAGTAGTATAGGTCAGGGTCCCACTATCAATGAG.

Regarding this clone: The read is 3 residues too short to cover the CDR3 end, so that end is filled in from the germline J gene. This chain connects TRBV6-2 or TRBV6-3 to TRBJ2-3; D uncertain. This CDR3 comprises 12 residues. Germline CDR1 is MNHEY and CDR2 is SVGEGT. The germline V and J ends were trimmed by 4 bases and 7 bases, with 9 bases remaining between them. CDR3: CASSLWQNTQYF. The CDR3 DNA, read in part, is TGTGCCAGCAGTTTATGGCAGAATACG.